The clone carrying this TCR beta chain showed up just a few times. Its cognate antigen is unknown. This PCR relied on a set of 60 Vbeta primers and 13 Jbeta primers. Only in-frame clones appear in the TCRdb table, and some are missing; sequencing was by immunoSEQ multiplex PCR. The sample records some 98,000 clones, less than 9.5% being singletons. CDR1 is MDHEN and CDR2 is SYDVKM in the germline V gene. The CDR3 is 15 amino acids. V dropped 7 bases and J dropped 1; count of bases not matched to a gene: 8. This entry belongs to a study of cytomegalovirus exposure and HLA in healthy donors. Study results and limitations: An analysis that came later showed most CMV-associated TCR beta chains appearing HLA-restricted. Only CMV serostatus was available as immune exposure information. Reportedly, TCR beta sequences accurately predicted HLA-A and HLA-B alleles in most subjects. It emerged from a later analysis that several of the most significant clusters appeared to be linked to common viral pathogens.

J is TRBJ2-5 and V is TRBV28, with 8 bases lining up with TRBD2. The sample comprised PBMCs. The sequence was obtained from a middle-aged man in good health and CMV-seropositive. The CDR3 loop is CASTRGGIRQETQYF. DNA of the CDR3: TGTGCCAGCACCCGGGGGGGGATCCGCCAAGAGACCCAGTACTTC.